This entry concerns a single T cell receptor beta chain. Trimming removed 0 bases from V and 8 bases from J; junction bases left unmatched: 5. Per germline, CDR1 SGDLS and CDR2 YYNGEE. This CDR3 has 14 residues. These data come from a study of blood T cell repertoires in COVID-19. Background on the study: T cells, B-cell-depleted T cells, or PBMCs provided the cDNA or gDNA that served as material.

Authors' analysis steps: Amplification of reference gene primers provided the estimated nucleated cell counts. Libraries were prepared by immunoSEQ multiplex PCR; TCRdb keeps only in-frame clonotypes and omits some of them. That table gives V, J and clone size, and the DNA gave D and trimming. The sample lists some 270,000 clones, over 80% occurring once. The chain uses TRBV9 and TRBJ2-1, with 7 positions matching TRBD1. This TCR was sampled from a woman aged 30 to 39 with acute COVID-19. The specimen was PBMCs or T cells enriched from blood (not recorded which). The CDR3 DNA is TGTGCCAGCAGCGTAGGAACAGGGGCTGATGAGCAGTTCTTC. Its translation: CASSVGTGADEQFF.